A selection of T cell receptor beta chains follows, all from one sample in a study of human T cells and chemical hapten exposure. TCRdb re-derived calls from the RACE reads in MiXCR, one entry per CDR3 protein. The sample has approximately 90,000 distinct CDR3 sequences, around 9% seen once; the top ten hold around 2.8%. Sequencing input: whole blood. These receptors originate from a female donor in good health. Some clones in this sample may be carry-over from other donors' samples. The CDR3 runs from the conserved cysteine through the conserved F or W. A D gene is named only where the DNA matches it firmly. Expanded clones are given a class, and other clones once, few, many or no size at all.

d_gene	j_gene	v_gene	abundance	len	CDR3nt	CDR3aa
-	TRBJ2-3	TRBV29-1	-	13	TGCAGCGTTTCCCGGGACGGTTGGGATACGCAGTATTTT	CSVSRDGWDTQYF
TRBD2	TRBJ2-3	TRBV5-1	many	15	TGCGCCAGCAGCTTGCTAGCGGGCAGCACAGATACGCAGTATTTT	CASSLLAGSTDTQYF
-	TRBJ2-4	TRBV12-3/TRBV12-4	many	14	TGTGCCAGCAGTTTAAGGGCAGGAGGAAACATTCAGTACTTC	CASSLRAGGNIQYF
-	TRBJ2-7	TRBV25-1	-	13	TGTGCCAGCCTTCGAGATGGGGAATACGAGCAGTACTTC	CASLRDGEYEQYF
TRBD2	TRBJ2-1	TRBV24-1	many	15	TGTGCCACCAGCCTAGCGGGACGCTCCTACAATGAGCAGTTCTTC	CATSLAGRSYNEQFF
TRBD1	TRBJ1-2	TRBV27	few	15	TGTGCCAGCAGAGTACGAGGACAGGGGAATTATGGCTACACCTTC	CASRVRGQGNYGYTF
TRBD2	TRBJ2-1	TRBV7-9	few	18	TGTGCCAGCAGCTCAAGCCGACTAGCGGGGCCTTCCTACAATGAGCAGTTCTTC	CASSSSRLAGPSYNEQFF
-	TRBJ1-4	TRBV20-1	many	14	TGCAGTGCTAGCCTCTCCAACTTTAATGAAAAACTGTTTTTT	CSASLSNFNEKLFF
TRBD1	TRBJ2-3	TRBV7-2	-	14	TGTGCCAGCAGCTTAGGCAGGGGGACAGATACGCAGTATTTT	CASSLGRGTDTQYF
-	TRBJ1-1	TRBV10-3	few	14	TGTGCCATCAGATCCGGGAAGGGGAACACTGAAGCTTTCTTT	CAIRSGKGNTEAFF
TRBD2	TRBJ2-3	TRBV27	few	18	TGTGCCAGCAGTTCCTCAACACCGGGACTAGCGGGCACAGATACGCAGTATTTT	CASSSSTPGLAGTDTQYF
-	TRBJ2-1	TRBV7-8	many	16	TGTGCCAGCAGGGAAATCGGACAGAACCAATACAATGAGCAGTTCTTC	CASREIGQNQYNEQFF
-	TRBJ1-5	TRBV6-6	few	15	TGTGCCAGCAGTTACTCGTCGACTCTGGGACAGCCCCAGCATTTT	CASSYSSTLGQPQHF
-	TRBJ2-2	TRBV6-5	-	16	TGTGCCAGCAATAATTACAGGGTCGGGGGGACCGGGGAGCTGTTTTTT	CASNNYRVGGTGELFF
-	TRBJ1-1	TRBV7-2	few	14	TGTGCCAGCAGCTTAGACACAGTGAACACTGAAGCTTTCTTT	CASSLDTVNTEAFF
-	TRBJ1-1	TRBV28	-	15	TGTGCCAGCAGAGACAGTCATTTAATGAACACTGAAGCTTTCTTT	CASRDSHLMNTEAFF
-	TRBJ1-5	TRBV20-1	-	17	TGCAGTGCTAGAGACAGGGTGGTCTCTATAGACAATCAGCCCCAGCATTTT	CSARDRVVSIDNQPQHF
TRBD2	TRBJ2-1	TRBV2	few	15	TGTGCCAGCAGGGAGGGACTAGCGGGATACAATGAGCAGTTCTTC	CASREGLAGYNEQFF